This T cell receptor (beta chain) came from a study of Tregs in tolerant kidney transplant recipients. Overall study context: The nonmyeloablative bone marrow transplants came from related graft donors, with transient mixed chimerism.

Unstimulated Tregs (CD4+CD25+CD127-) and CD4+CD25- non-Tregs were sorted from PBMCs. Points from the study as a whole: Findings come from small patient numbers and require larger validation.

Regarding this clone: The antigen remains undetermined.

Trimming shortened V by 6 bases and J by 0 bases, and 9 bases separated the two germline ends. The germline gives CDR1 LNHDA, CDR2 SQIVND (reference sequence). CDR3 length equals 13 residues. Profiled with immunoSEQ multiplex PCR; TCRdb holds only in-frame clones, not every one. This sample has 50,000 to 75,000 clones, with 70% to 90% found just once. This specimen consisted of Tregs from blood, obtained before the transplant. V usage is TRBV19 and J usage is TRBJ2-7; no clear D gene. This sequence originates from a human donor who received a combined kidney and bone marrow transplant. The CDR3 region has the DNA TGTGCCAGTAGCCCTCCAAACTCCTACGAGCAGTACTTC. Its protein is CASSPPNSYEQYF.